The sequence of this T cell receptor (beta chain) was determined in a study of blood T cell repertoires in COVID-19. V was clipped by 1 base and J by 4 bases, with 14 bases between them. The CDR3 runs to 16 residues. CDR1 is SGHDT and CDR2 is YYEEEE in the germline V gene. TCRdb keeps only in-frame clones here, not all; method: immunoSEQ multiplex PCR. The repertoire has about 220,000 clones, roughly 84% of them found once; the top ten carry 5% to 6.5%. Sequencing used peripheral blood. This clonotype was sampled from a woman in her fifties or sixties who had recovered from COVID-19. V gene TRBV5-6 combines with J gene TRBJ1-4; D possibly corresponds to TRBD1 (5 bases). The CDR3 region has the DNA TGTGCCAGCAGCTTGTGGAGGGCAGGGCATAATGAAAAACTGTTTTTT. Amino acids: CASSLWRAGHNEKLFF.